This record concerns one TCR beta chain sequence. V shed 2 bases, J shed 2 bases, and the junction held 11 bases outside the gene matches. The CDR3 spans 18 residues. Germline values: CDR1 MNHEY, CDR2 SVGEGT. The data derive from a study of blood T cell repertoires in COVID-19. Across the study: Specimens from acute and convalescent COVID-19 originated in the United States, Italy and Spain. PBMCs, B-cell-depleted T cells, or T cells were the source of the cDNA or gDNA that made up the material.

Original handling: The assay estimated nucleated cells by amplifying reference gene primers. Method: immunoSEQ multiplex PCR; TCRdb's copy keeps in-frame clones and lacks some. That table gives V, J and clone size, and the DNA gave D and trimming. The sample includes about 210,000 clones, more than 70% of them seen just once. The receptor comes from a woman between 50 and 59 years old with acute or convalescent COVID-19. Sequenced input: peripheral blood. The chain carries TRBV6-2 or TRBV6-3 and TRBJ2-3, with 9 bases matching TRBD2. The CDR3 nucleotides read TGTGCCAGCAGTTACCCGACGGGCAGCGGGAGGTTCACAGATACGCAGTATTTT. Translation: CASSYPTGSGRFTDTQYF.